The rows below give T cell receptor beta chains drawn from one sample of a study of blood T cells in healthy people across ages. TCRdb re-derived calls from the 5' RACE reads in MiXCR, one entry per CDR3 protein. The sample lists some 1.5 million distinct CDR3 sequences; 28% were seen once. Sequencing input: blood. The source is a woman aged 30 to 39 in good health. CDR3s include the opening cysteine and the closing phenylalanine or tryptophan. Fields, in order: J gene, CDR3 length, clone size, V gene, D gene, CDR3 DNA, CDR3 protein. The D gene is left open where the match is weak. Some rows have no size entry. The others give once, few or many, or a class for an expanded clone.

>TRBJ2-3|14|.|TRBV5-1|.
TGCGCCAGCAGCGGGGACCCCGGGGCAGATACGCAGTATTTT
CASSGDPGADTQYF
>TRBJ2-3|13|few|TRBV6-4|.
TGTGCCAGCAGTGCGGGTCTTTTCGGTACGCAGTATTTT
CASSAGLFGTQYF
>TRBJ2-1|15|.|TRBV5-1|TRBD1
TGCGCCAGCAGCTCTCGGACAGGACAGTACAATGAGCAGTTCTTC
CASSSRTGQYNEQFF
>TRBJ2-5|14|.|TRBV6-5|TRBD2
TGTGCCAGCAGTTTCCTTGGAGCGGGGCATGCGCAGTACTTC
CASSFLGAGHAQYF
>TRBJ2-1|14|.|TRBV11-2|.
TGTGCCAGCAGCCGGTTGAGGGACACCAATGAGCAGTTCTTC
CASSRLRDTNEQFF
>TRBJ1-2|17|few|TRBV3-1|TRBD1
TGTGCCAGCAGACAAGAATGGAGGGGACAGGGGAGAGGAGGCTACACCTTC
CASRQEWRGQGRGGYTF
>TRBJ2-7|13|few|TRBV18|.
TGTGCCAGCTCACCACGGGATGACGCGGAGCAGTACTTC
CASSPRDDAEQYF
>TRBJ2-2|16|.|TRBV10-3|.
TGTGCCATCACCAAAAACCCGGACAGCACCTACGGGGAGCTGTTTTTT
CAITKNPDSTYGELFF
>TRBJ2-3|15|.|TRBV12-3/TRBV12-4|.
TGTGCCAGCAGGCGGAGGGCCCTCGTCACAGATACGCAGTATTTT
CASRRRALVTDTQYF
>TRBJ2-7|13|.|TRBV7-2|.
TGTGCCAGCTCCCGGGGCCAACAAGAGGCCCAGTACTTC
CASSRGQQEAQYF